Listed below are T cell receptor beta chains from one sample, sequenced in a study of human T cells and chemical hapten exposure. TCRdb used MiXCR to reprocess the RACE reads, holding one entry per CDR3 protein. The profile shows about 260,000 distinct CDR3 sequences, 7.5% to 9% of them singletons. The sequences come from whole blood, collected in connection with sensitization to the hapten diphenylcyclopropenone (DPC). These TCRs come from a woman aged 40 to 50 with alopecia areata. Some clones in this sample may be carry-over from other donors' samples. Both conserved end residues are part of each CDR3. The D gene is left open where the match is weak. Some rows have no size entry. The others give once, few or many, or a class for an expanded clone.

D: TRBD1; size: few; J: TRBJ2-1; V: TRBV29-1; CDR3: CSATGTGYNEQFF; DNA: TGCAGCGCAACCGGGACAGGGTACAATGAGCAGTTCTTC
D: NA; size: many; J: TRBJ2-4; V: TRBV7-2; CDR3: CASSPMTGLLAKNIQYF; DNA: TGTGCCAGCAGCCCCATGACAGGATTGTTAGCCAAAAACATTCAGTACTTC
D: NA; size: NA; J: TRBJ2-5; V: TRBV3-1; CDR3: CASSRTLRELETQYF; DNA: TGTGCCAGCAGTCGAACGCTGAGGGAATTGGAGACCCAGTACTTC
D: NA; size: NA; J: TRBJ1-1; V: TRBV18; CDR3: CASSPGATEAFF; DNA: TGTGCCAGCTCACCAGGGGCCACTGAAGCTTTCTTT
D: NA; size: NA; J: TRBJ2-1; V: TRBV20-1; CDR3: CSASPMGGLHNEQFF; DNA: TGCAGTGCTAGCCCGATGGGGGGACTTCACAATGAGCAGTTCTTC
D: NA; size: once; J: TRBJ2-7; V: TRBV6-2/TRBV6-3; CDR3: CASSWGATYEQYF; DNA: TGTGCCAGCAGTTGGGGGGCGACCTACGAGCAGTACTTC
D: NA; size: few; J: TRBJ2-6; V: TRBV6-2/TRBV6-3; CDR3: CASTNLGANVLTF; DNA: TGTGCCAGCACCAACCTAGGGGCCAACGTCCTGACTTTC
D: NA; size: NA; J: TRBJ2-1; V: TRBV29-1; CDR3: CSVVSFVLYNEQFF; DNA: TGCAGCGTTGTATCCTTCGTGCTGTACAATGAGCAGTTCTTC
D: NA; size: few; J: TRBJ1-5; V: TRBV28; CDR3: CASSSTGTHYQPQHF; DNA: TGTGCCAGCAGTTCAACCGGGACCCATTATCAGCCCCAGCATTTT
D: TRBD2; size: many; J: TRBJ2-7; V: TRBV6-2/TRBV6-3; CDR3: CASSLGLASEQYF; DNA: TGTGCCAGCAGTTTGGGACTAGCGTCCGAGCAGTACTTC
D: NA; size: few; J: TRBJ2-1; V: TRBV28; CDR3: CASSLRAGFYNEQFF; DNA: TGTGCCAGCAGTTTAAGGGCAGGGTTTTACAATGAGCAGTTCTTC